Following are 15 T cell receptor beta chains from one sample sequenced in a study of blood T cell repertoires in COVID-19. Here immunoSEQ multiplex PCR was the method, and the copy in TCRdb shows in-frame clones only, minus some. The table records 150,000 to 200,000 clones, over 80% of them present only once. What was sequenced was PBMCs or T cells enriched from blood (not recorded which). The receptors were gathered from a woman aged 55-70 years who had recovered from COVID-19.

The genes are TRBV9 and TRBJ1-1; no clear D. V was pared by 2 bases and J by 0 bases, with 8 bases between. CDR3 length: 14 residues. The V gene's germline CDR1 is SGDLS and CDR2 YYNGEE. CDR3 loop: CASSVSSMNTEAFF. CDR3 coding DNA: TGTGCCAGCAGCGTTAGCTCCATGAACACTGAAGCTTTCTTT.

The chain links TRBV29-1 to TRBJ2-3; 8 nucleotides align to TRBD2. V trimming: 1 base; J trimming: 3 bases; junction bases outside the gene matches: 6. Germline V lookup: CDR1 SQVTM, CDR2 ANQGSEA. This CDR3 is built from 15 residues. The CDR3 DNA reads as TGCAGCGTTGAAGGAGAGCGGGGGAGGACAGATACGCAGTATTTT. It translates to CSVEGERGRTDTQYF.

The rearrangement uses TRBV6-4 and TRBJ1-1; 8 nucleotides agree with TRBD1. The CDR3 is made up of 15 amino acids. CDR1 MRHNA and CDR2 SNTAGT come from the germline V gene. Trimming cost V 4 bases and J 0 bases; bases outside gene matches: 4. The chain's CDR3 is CASSVQGGMNTEAFF. DNA of the CDR3: TGTGCCAGCAGTGTACAGGGGGGGATGAACACTGAAGCTTTCTTT.

The chain links TRBV7-2 to TRBJ2-7; D is ambiguous. The CDR3 is made up of 14 amino acids. The germline CDR1 and CDR2 sequences are SGHTA and FQGNSA. V lost 4 bases to trimming and J lost 2 bases, with 12 bases between them. The CDR3 region is CASSSPNLAYEQYF. The CDR3, as DNA: TGTGCCAGCAGCTCCCCTAACTTAGCCTACGAGCAGTACTTC.

This sequence joins TRBV7-9 and TRBJ1-1, with TRBD1 matching 7 bases. V was pared by 3 bases and J by 0 bases, with 1 base of the junction left unmatched. The CDR3 is 14 residues long. Germline V gene data show CDR1 as SEHNR and CDR2 as FQNEAQ (reference sequence). This chain's CDR3 is CASSFRGVNTEAFF. In DNA form, the CDR3 reads TGTGCCAGCAGCTTCAGGGGGGTGAACACTGAAGCTTTCTTT. The full variable domain, rest sourced from reference TRBV7-9 and TRBJ1-1, is DTGVSQNPRHKITKRGQNVTFRCDPISEHNRLYWYRQTLGQGPEFLTYFQNEAQLEKSRLLSDRFSAERPKGSFSTLEIQRTEQGDSAMYLCASSFRGVNTEAFFGQGTRLTVV.

The V and J genes are TRBV6-1 and TRBJ2-2; TRBD1 matches 7 bases. Germline V lookup: CDR1 MNHNS, CDR2 SASEGT. The V segment lost 3 bases and the J segment 5 bases; nucleotides outside the gene matches: 6. This CDR3 has 15 amino acids. CDR3 protein: CASSDKGATTGELFF. The DNA for the CDR3 is TGTGCCAGCAGTGACAAGGGGGCAACGACCGGGGAGCTGTTTTTT.

J is TRBJ2-5 and V is TRBV5-6, with TRBD2 matching 14 bases. V shed 5 bases and J 8 bases; nucleotides not matched to a gene: 5. The CDR3 contains 14 residues. Germline V gives CDR1 SGHDT, CDR2 YYEEEE. CDR3 region: CASRPGLAGGTQYF. In DNA form, the CDR3 reads TGTGCCAGCAGACCTGGACTAGCGGGGGGCACCCAGTACTTC.

This chain links TRBV5-8 with TRBJ1-2; TRBD1 is a possible D gene (5 bases). The CDR3 is made up of 14 amino acids. Trimming removed 2 bases at V and 3 bases at J, with 11 bases between. The germline V gene has CDR1 SGHTS and CDR2 YDEGEE. CDR3 nucleotide sequence: TGTGCCAGCAGCTTAAGGGGAATCGACTATGGCTACACCTTC. The encoded protein is CASSLRGIDYGYTF.

This clone showed up just once. V is TRBV5-1 and J is TRBJ1-1, with a possible D match to TRBD1 (6 bases). The V gene lost 3 bases and the J gene lost 0 bases, with 12 bases spanning the gap. Germline V gene sequence: CDR1 SGHRS, CDR2 YFSETQ. CDR3 length: 15 amino acids. Here the CDR3 reads CASSSQTGVNTEAFF. The CDR3 region has the DNA TGCGCCAGCAGCTCCCAGACAGGAGTGAACACTGAAGCTTTCTTT.

The chain employs TRBV2 and TRBJ1-6; 9 positions match TRBD1. There are 14 residues in the CDR3. V trimming: 10 bases; J trimming: 10 bases; junction bases outside the gene matches: 11. Germline CDR1 SNHLY, CDR2 FYNNEI. CDR3 bases: TGTGCCACCAATATTAGACAGGGGGTCTCACCCCTCCACTTT. Residues: CATNIRQGVSPLHF.

The rearrangement links TRBV5-1 to TRBJ2-7, with 8 nucleotides matching TRBD1. There are 18 residues in the CDR3. Germline V lookup: CDR1 SGHRS, CDR2 YFSETQ. V was clipped by 4 bases and J by 6 bases; unmatched bases: 21. CDR3 bases: TGCGCCAGCAGCAAGGGCGGATTTGCCGGGACAGGTACAAGCGAGCAGTACTTC. This translates into CASSKGGFAGTGTSEQYF.

In this sample, this clone turned up a few times. The chain carries TRBV3-1 (or the pseudogene TRBV3-2) and TRBJ1-1, with 7 bases identical to TRBD1. After removal of 4 bases from V and 3 bases from J, the junction contained 5 bases not matched to a gene. This CDR3 is built from 14 residues. The germline V gene encodes CDR1 LGHDT and CDR2 YNNKEL (reference sequence). The CDR3 loop is CASSRGTVDTEAFF. DNA of the CDR3: TGTGCCAGCAGCCGCGGGACAGTTGACACTGAAGCTTTCTTT.

The V gene is TRBV7-6, the J gene TRBJ2-5; 8 bases agree with TRBD2. Germline CDR1 is SGHVS and CDR2 is FNYEAQ. The CDR3 is made up of 15 amino acids. Trimming took 7 bases from V and 5 from J; bases not matched to a gene: 12. The CDR3 coding sequence is TGTGCCAGCAAGGCCTGGCGGGAGGAAGGGGAGACCCAGTACTTC. Translated, it gives CASKAWREEGETQYF.

The V call is TRBV7-9, the J call TRBJ1-1; D remains unclear. The CDR3 contains 13 residues. Germline V gives CDR1 SEHNR, CDR2 FQNEAQ (reference sequence). Trimming stripped 2 bases from V and 4 bases from J, with 8 bases between. The CDR3 DNA reads as TGTGCCAGCAGCTTAAACCCAGTCACTGAAGCTTTCTTT. This codes for CASSLNPVTEAFF.

V is TRBV6-6 and J is TRBJ1-6, with D uncertain. Per germline, CDR1 MNHNY and CDR2 SVGAGI (reference sequence). CDR3 size: 16 residues. Trimming took 0 bases from V and 8 from J, leaving 14 bases between them. CDR3 amino acids: CASSYSGRRADSPLHF. DNA for the CDR3: TGTGCCAGCAGTTACTCCGGCAGGAGGGCTGATTCACCCCTCCACTTT.